This is a list of T cell receptor beta chains from one sample in a study of T cell responses to AZD1222 COVID-19 vaccine. TCRdb's copy holds only in-frame clones and misses some; the assay was immunoSEQ multiplex PCR. The repertoire has fewer than 120,000 clones, roughly 92% of them found once; the top ten carry about 7.8%. The sequencing used peripheral blood, collected on day 0 of AZD1222 vaccination. Receptors were obtained from an adult in good health. Both conserved end residues are part of each CDR3. Clone size appears in some rows only: once, few, many, or a class for an expanded clone.

J: TRBJ1-1
size: -
V: TRBV19
CDR3: CASRGLSMNTEAFF

J: TRBJ1-2
size: -
V: TRBV12-3/TRBV12-4
CDR3: CASSLRVKYGYTF

J: TRBJ2-7
size: -
V: TRBV7-9
CDR3: CASSPRSGTGSEQYF

J: TRBJ2-1
size: -
V: TRBV6-5
CDR3: CASSFGESSYNEQFF

J: TRBJ1-1
size: -
V: TRBV28
CDR3: CASSTSGMGNTEAFF

J: TRBJ2-5
size: -
V: TRBV5-1
CDR3: CASSLMGGQETQYF

J: TRBJ1-5
size: once
V: TRBV28
CDR3: CASSLYRARNQPQHF

J: TRBJ2-1
size: -
V: TRBV5-1
CDR3: CASSPEYGNEQFF

J: TRBJ1-6
size: -
V: TRBV30
CDR3: CAWSPQAFSYNSPLHF

J: TRBJ1-2
size: -
V: TRBV30
CDR3: CAWRTAYGYTF

J: TRBJ1-6
size: -
V: TRBV5-8
CDR3: CASSSGVLSPLHF

J: TRBJ2-1
size: -
V: TRBV5-1
CDR3: CASSPGGGSYNEQFF

J: TRBJ2-2
size: -
V: TRBV5-1
CDR3: CASSRSYEGANTGELFF

J: TRBJ1-3
size: -
V: TRBV7-2
CDR3: CASSAHSKIKAVSGNTIYF

J: TRBJ2-2
size: -
V: TRBV10-3
CDR3: CAISGKRASGTNTGELFF

J: TRBJ1-1
size: -
V: TRBV5-1
CDR3: CASSLQGDTEAFF

J: TRBJ1-2
size: -
V: TRBV5-6
CDR3: CASSPTGNYGYTF

J: TRBJ2-7
size: once
V: TRBV27
CDR3: CASSPSSSYEQYF

J: TRBJ2-1
size: -
V: TRBV7-2
CDR3: CASSLSSGGVYNEQFF

J: TRBJ2-3
size: -
V: TRBV7-6
CDR3: CASSGTSGGADTQYF

J: TRBJ2-7
size: -
V: TRBV28
CDR3: CASRLRASSYEQYF

J: TRBJ2-3
size: -
V: TRBV27
CDR3: CASSWFREDTQYF

J: TRBJ1-2
size: -
V: TRBV30
CDR3: CAWWTGRGSDYGYTF

J: TRBJ1-5
size: -
V: TRBV4-1
CDR3: CASSQAPTGQPQHF